Listed here are 2 T cell receptor beta chains from one sample, sequenced in a study of blood T cells in healthy people across ages (dated by TCRdb to between 2014 and 2017). Receptor libraries were prepared by 5' RACE. The data were produced on an Illumina HiSeq 2500. A second 7 to 11 cycle PCR used a sample-barcoded 5' primer and a J-beta primer mix. The raw public data were reprocessed by TCRdb itself: fastp quality trimming at Q25, MiXCR clonotype calling, in-frame beta chains only. Rows with a matching CDR3 protein are joined into one entry that keeps the most common DNA and genes. The table for this sample lists fewer than 750,000 distinct CDR3 sequences; less than 60% of them were counted only once. The ten largest clones capture 20% to 25% of the sample. Sequencing was performed on blood. The receptors were sampled from a man older than 75 in good health.

The CDR3 DNA reads as TGTGCCAGCAGTTTTCCAGGGAGTAATTCACCCCTCCACTTT. Amino acid sequence: CASSFPGSNSPLHF. V usage is TRBV28 and J usage is TRBJ1-6, with D maybe TRBD1 (5 bases). V lost 3 bases, J lost 6 bases, and 9 bases lay in between. The germline V gene has CDR1 MDHEN and CDR2 SYDVKM. The CDR3 is 14 residues long.

The chain is built from TRBV29-1 and TRBJ2-7, with D uncertain. This CDR3 comprises 14 residues. Per germline, CDR1 SQVTM and CDR2 ANQGSEA. Trimming shortened V by 5 bases and J by 4 bases, and 18 bases separated the two germline ends. The CDR3 loop is CSVIVDRYGYEQYF. The CDR3 DNA sequence: TGCAGCGTTATAGTCGATCGATACGGATACGAGCAGTACTTC.